The 2 T cell receptor beta chains listed next were all sequenced from one sample in a study of blood T cell repertoires in COVID-19. TCRdb's table, derived via immunoSEQ multiplex PCR, lists solely in-frame clones and lacks some. The table includes about 170,000 clones, around 87% detected once. Sequencing was performed on peripheral blood. The receptors here all came from a man aged 60 to 75 with COVID-19, enrolled during active disease.

The chain links TRBV6-5 to TRBJ2-7; 8 bases are shared with TRBD2. In germline, CDR1 is MNHEY, CDR2 SVGAGI. Trimming removed 0 bases from V and 6 bases from J; junction bases left unmatched: 1. CDR3 size: 13 residues. The CDR3 spells CASSYSRGAEQYF. In DNA, the CDR3 is TGTGCCAGCAGTTACTCGCGGGGGGCCGAGCAGTACTTC.

This clone is medium-sized by share. Other DNA sequences in the same sample also yield this CDR3. The genes are TRBV12-3 or TRBV12-4 and TRBJ2-1, with 10 bases aligning to TRBD2. The V segment lost 9 bases and the J segment 8 bases; nucleotides outside the gene matches: 7. CDR3 length: 13 residues. CDR3 sequence reads: CASSSGSGHEQFF. The CDR3 DNA reads TGTGCCAGTTCTAGCGGGAGTGGCCATGAGCAGTTCTTC.